The clone carrying this TCR beta chain was picked up many times. What it binds is unknown. This record belongs to a study of Graves' ophthalmopathy and Graves' hyperthyroidism. About the research overall: Peripheral blood sampling preceded any treatment and occurred at initial diagnosis.

The germline V and J ends were trimmed by 6 bases and 7 bases, with 18 bases remaining between them. This CDR3 is built from 14 residues. RNA transcripts were the source from which TCR beta CDR3 regions were amplified. The library came from an HTBI-primed first-round RT-PCR and a second-round multiplex PCR. A single record per CDR3 protein comes from TCRdb applying MiXCR to the multiplex PCR reads. The profile shows almost 750,000 distinct CDR3 sequences, about 44% of them singletons. Ophthalmopathy-affected donors exhibited moderate-to-severe activity, CAS ≥3, NOSPECS ≥4, and duration under 3 months. General study points: Most thyroid clonotypes expanded beyond 0.001 frequency were also found in blood.

The TCR comes from an adult man with Graves' ophthalmopathy. The sequenced material came from peripheral blood. This sequence joins TRBV12-3 or TRBV12-4 and TRBJ1-2; D is perhaps TRBD1 (6 bases). CDR3 in DNA: TGTGCCAGCAGCCTATTGGAGGGGGTTGGTGGCTACACCTTC. As protein: CASSLLEGVGGYTF.